This T cell receptor beta chain was sequenced in a study of blood T cells in healthy people across ages (dated by TCRdb to the mid-2010s). Some background on the complete study: In model experiments, template switching captured about one uniquely barcoded TCR beta cDNA molecule for every two T cells. To avoid experimental bias, donors of different ages were spread randomly across the sequencing lanes. Using the same blood draw, the study looked at two additional independent replicas of 1 million unique cDNA reads for two donors, one aged 18 to 30 and the other aged 80 or older. Age-related changes in TCR beta repertoire diversity were measured in the study by deep sequencing normalized with unique cDNA molecular identifiers. The donors were split into four age groups: young (average 16 years), middle-aged (roughly 39), aged (more than 60) and long-lived (approximately 89). What the study reported, not specific to this receptor: The long-lived group showed more naive CD4+ T cells, fewer expanded clones and increased TCR diversity than the aged group, suggesting age selection. Bulk unsorted PBMC profiling prevented conclusive comparison of naive and antigen-experienced compartments. Estimates of total diversity based on one million sequenced T cells were regarded as lower bounds and as underestimates. Donor CMV infection status was unknown, potentially confounding age-related changes in expanded clonotypes. Observed TCR beta diversity per million T cells fell roughly linearly with age, and a significant reduction was already apparent by age about 43. A strong correlation was found between observed TCR beta diversity and the percentage of naive T cells measured by flow cytometry.

The approximately 40 donors, aged about 6 to 90 years, were systemically healthy Caucasian individuals from Russia. Each donor gave around 9.9 milliliters of peripheral blood, collected into EDTA-treated Vacutainer tubes. Ficoll-Paque density-gradient centrifugation was used to isolate PBMCs, with at least 6.5 million per sample. Trizol reagent was used to extract total RNA from PBMCs, with at least 5.5 micrograms per sample. For every donor, flow cytometry on a PBMC aliquot measured the percentage of naive CD45RAhigh/CD27high T cells. Note on this clonotype: It has no known antigen specificity. One base away there is no much larger clone; base qualities are not given.

Taken from the germline V gene, the CDR1 and CDR2 loops are SGHRS and YFSETQ. Measured from the cysteine to the phenylalanine, the CDR3 is 15 residues long. Of the read, only the CDR3 DNA is kept; its 45 bases are in frame from base 1. Trimming removed 0 bases from V and 5 bases from J, leaving 15 bases between the germline ends. Library creation used 5' RACE. Sequencing instrument: Illumina HiSeq 2500. A second PCR of roughly 6 to 12 cycles was run with a J-beta primer mix and a sample-barcoded 5' primer. Each TCR beta cDNA molecule received a unique molecular identifier from a template-switch 5' adaptor carrying 12 random nucleotides. Each sample yielded at least 3 million CDR3-containing paired-end reads. First-strand cDNA synthesis was performed from all RNA using the Mint cDNA synthesis kit, with priming by a TRBC-specific oligonucleotide. All cDNA was treated with uracil-DNA glycosylase and then went through a first 18-cycle PCR with the universal primers M1SS and BC2_uni_R. As for the authors' bioinformatics: For normalization, 1 million high-quality reads, each with a distinct molecular identifier, were randomly selected from each sample. Instead of being binned into consensus sequences, reads with shared molecular identifiers were discarded. MiTCR, with a Q25 quality threshold and the strictest error-elimination algorithm, was used for CDR3 identification, clonotype clustering and error correction. A nonparametric unseen species model with Euler transformation was used to estimate lower-bound total TCR beta diversity. The public reads were run again by TCRdb, first through fastp at Q25 and then through MiXCR, and only productive beta chains were kept. Records with the same CDR3 protein are collapsed into one entry carrying the most frequent genes and DNA. TCRdb, not the authors, supplied the V and J calls. The sample table contains about 1.4 million distinct CDR3 sequences; only one count was recorded for approximately 59% of them. Clones ranked in the top ten supply over 5.5% of the sample.

Sequenced: blood. The clonotype comes from a young man in good health. The V gene is TRBV5-1 and the J gene is TRBJ2-7, with the D gene call left open. The CDR3 in this case is CASSLGGRRRNEQYF. The DNA sequence reads TGCGCCAGCAGCTTGGGAGGCAGACGAAGGAACGAGCAGTACTTC.